Below, 20 T cell receptor beta chains from the same sample are listed, as sequenced in a study of T-cell reconstitution after alpha-beta-depleted transplantation in children. Unique molecular identifiers were built into the TCRbeta library. TCRdb re-analysed the PCR reads in MiXCR, keeping a single row per CDR3 protein. The sample includes about 870,000 distinct CDR3 sequences, roughly 16% of them seen just once. This specimen consisted of PBMCs, mostly from graft donor cells, obtained 360 days after TCRalphabeta/CD19-depleted stem cell transplant. All receptors derive from a male patient between 5 and 17 years old who had a stem cell transplant for acute lymphoblastic leukemia, so the T cells may come from the graft donor.

This clonotype was detected a few times. The rearrangement links TRBV27 to TRBJ1-2; D remains unclear. The CDR3 is 16 amino acids. V was pared by 4 bases and J by 5 bases, with 20 bases between. Germline V gene lookup returns CDR1 MNHEY and CDR2 SMNVEV (reference sequence). CDR3 amino acids: CASSSPAARPPYGYTF. CDR3 in DNA: TGTGCCAGCAGTTCCCCCGCGGCGCGCCCACCTTATGGCTACACCTTC.

The chain carries TRBV20-1 and TRBJ1-2; D unresolved. This CDR3 has 13 residues. CDR1 and CDR2 from the germline V gene are DFQATT and SNEGSKA (reference sequence). Trimming shortened V by 6 bases and J by 2 bases, and 13 bases separated the two germline ends. The CDR3 protein is CSASTRVNYGYTF. CDR3 nucleotides: TGCAGTGCCTCCACTCGCGTGAACTATGGCTACACCTTC.

The J gene is TRBJ1-1, the V gene TRBV9; D is possibly TRBD1 (5 bases). The V gene's germline CDR1 is SGDLS and CDR2 YYNGEE. The V end was cut by 0 bases, the J end by 6 bases, with 9 bases between. CDR3 length equals 13 residues. CDR3 nucleotide sequence: TGTGCCAGCAGCGTAGGAGGGGACCCTGAAGCTTTCTTT. Its translation: CASSVGGDPEAFF.

CDR3 sequence (DNA): TGTGCCAGTAGTATACTAGCGGGACGCAGAGAGACCCAGTACTTC. Its protein is CASSILAGRRETQYF. The rearrangement uses TRBV19 and TRBJ2-5; 9 positions agree with TRBD2. The CDR3 contains 15 residues. CDR1 and CDR2 from the germline V gene are LNHDA and SQIVND (reference sequence). The V and J ends lost 2 bases and 4 bases, in that order; junction bases with no gene match: 5.

This clonotype showed up many times. The V gene is TRBV12-3 or TRBV12-4, the J gene TRBJ2-7, with no clear D. Trimming removed 4 bases from V and 6 bases from J, with 16 bases in between. The CDR3 consists of 14 residues. For the CDR3, the DNA is TGTGCCAGCAGTTCCGCCAGAACCTATTCCGAGCAGTACTTC. Protein product: CASSSARTYSEQYF.

V and J are TRBV15 and TRBJ2-3; 11 nucleotides match TRBD2. The CDR3 contains 17 residues. Per germline, CDR1 LNHNV and CDR2 YYDKDF (reference sequence). Germline trimming cut 2 bases from V and 8 bases from J; bases unmatched to any gene: 12. The CDR3 region is CATSRIGLGGLAVTQYF. In DNA form, the CDR3 reads TGTGCCACCAGCAGAATCGGTCTAGGGGGACTAGCGGTTACGCAGTATTTT.

There are many counts of this clonotype. This rearrangement joins TRBV7-9 to TRBJ2-7; D may be TRBD1 (5 bases). The germline gives CDR1 SEHNR, CDR2 FQNEAQ (reference sequence). V shed 2 bases and J shed 5 bases, with 10 bases lying between them. This CDR3 has 13 residues. This CDR3 is CASSLTREHEQYF. In DNA form, the CDR3 reads TGTGCCAGCAGCTTAACCAGGGAACACGAGCAGTACTTC.

This clonotype was detected a few times. V and J are TRBV12-3 or TRBV12-4 and TRBJ1-2; D not resolved. The CDR3 runs to 12 residues. Trimming stripped 5 bases from V and 4 bases from J, with 8 bases between. The CDR3 DNA sequence: TGTGCCAGCAGTGCTGGCCCCTATGGCTACACCTTC. Translation: CASSAGPYGYTF.

The genes are TRBV10-3 and TRBJ2-7, with D perhaps matching TRBD1 (6 bases). The germline V gene encodes CDR1 ENHRY and CDR2 SYGVKD. The ends were cut back, 0 bases at V and 3 bases at J, with 9 bases in the middle. CDR3 length: 14 amino acids. CDR3 nucleotide sequence: TGTGCCATCAGTGAGTCGATCAGGGGCTACGAGCAGTACTTC. Translation: CAISESIRGYEQYF.

This clonotype was detected only a few times. The chain couples TRBV2 to TRBJ1-2, with 7 bases aligning to TRBD1. The V and J ends lost 3 bases and 3 bases, in that order; junction bases with no gene match: 4. Germline CDR1 reads SNHLY; CDR2 reads FYNNEI. The CDR3 is made up of 14 amino acids. This CDR3 is CASSDYRGHYGYTF. CDR3 nucleotides: TGTGCCAGCAGTGACTACAGGGGTCACTATGGCTACACCTTC. Full variable domain (rest looked up from reference TRBV2 and TRBJ1-2): EPEVTQTPSHQVTQMGQEVILRCVPISNHLYFYWYRQILGQKVEFLVSFYNNEISEKSEIFDDQFSVERPDGSNFTLKIRSTKLEDSAMYFCASSDYRGHYGYTFGSGTRLTVV.

V and J are TRBV12-3 or TRBV12-4 and TRBJ2-5, with D perhaps matching TRBD1 (5 bases). This CDR3 is 15 amino acids long. V was trimmed by 8 bases and J by 5 bases, leaving 21 bases between them. The CDR3 loop reads CASSPLGRLRETQYF. CDR3 sequence (DNA): TGTGCCAGCTCCCCGCTGGGGCGTTTAAGGGAGACCCAGTACTTC.

This clonotype was counted at least ten times. This rearrangement joins TRBV10-3 to TRBJ2-1; 14 bases are shared with TRBD2. J lost 6 bases, V lost 8 bases, and 9 bases had no gene match. Germline V gene sequence: CDR1 ENHRY, CDR2 SYGVKD. CDR3 size: 16 residues. This chain's CDR3 is CAIGTSGRKRINEQFF. Here the CDR3 DNA reads TGTGCCATCGGGACTAGCGGGAGAAAGAGGATCAATGAGCAGTTCTTC.

This chain links TRBV5-1 with TRBJ2-5, with D possibly TRBD1 on 5 matching bases. The ends were cut back, 4 bases at V and 3 bases at J, with 10 bases in the middle. The CDR3 is 13 amino acids. CDR1 and CDR2 from the germline V gene are SGHRS and YFSETQ. DNA for the CDR3: TGCGCCAGCAGCAAGCAGGGTGAAGAGACCCAGTACTTC. It translates to CASSKQGEETQYF.

A few counts support this clonotype. V gene TRBV4-1 combines with J gene TRBJ2-1, with 9 nucleotides matching TRBD2. This CDR3 has 17 amino acids. Germline lookup yields CDR1 MGHRA and CDR2 YSYEKL. V gave up 1 base and J gave up 2 bases; unmatched junction bases: 6. CDR3 sequence: CASSQVLAGVTYNEQFF. The CDR3 coding sequence is TGCGCCAGCAGCCAAGTACTAGCGGGTGTAACCTACAATGAGCAGTTCTTC.

The chain combines TRBV20-1 with TRBJ2-1; D possibly corresponds to TRBD2 (5 bases). Germline V gene lookup returns CDR1 DFQATT and CDR2 SNEGSKA (reference sequence). CDR3 size: 12 residues. The V gene lost 1 base and the J gene lost 7 bases, with 8 bases spanning the gap. As DNA, the CDR3 is TGCAGTGCTAGAGCGCGGGTTAATGAGCAGTTCTTC. Translation: CSARARVNEQFF.

This clonotype came up a few times. V gene TRBV5-1 combines with J gene TRBJ1-4, with 10 bases identical to TRBD1. V shed 4 bases and J 9 bases; nucleotides not matched to a gene: 9. The CDR3 loop spans 15 amino acids. The germline V gene encodes CDR1 SGHRS and CDR2 YFSETQ. The CDR3 reads CASSTRQGAEKKLFF. DNA for the CDR3: TGCGCCAGCAGCACTAGACAGGGGGCTGAAAAAAAACTGTTTTTT.

This clonotype was counted ten times or more. The CDR3 reads CASSFGGMAYEQYF. Here the CDR3 DNA reads TGTGCCAGCAGTTTCGGCGGTATGGCCTACGAGCAGTACTTC. This chain uses TRBV27 with TRBJ2-7; D gene ambiguous. V was trimmed by 3 bases and J by 2 bases, leaving 11 bases between them. There are 14 residues in the CDR3. The germline V gene encodes CDR1 MNHEY and CDR2 SMNVEV (reference sequence).

This chain uses TRBV5-1 with TRBJ2-1; TRBD1 might be the D (6 bases). The CDR3 covers 18 residues. With 1 base removed from V and 0 bases from J, the gap between germline ends came to 17 bases. Germline V gene lookup returns CDR1 SGHRS and CDR2 YFSETQ. CDR3 loop: CASSLSGEQIISYNEQFF. In nucleotides, the CDR3 is TGCGCCAGCAGCTTGTCAGGGGAGCAAATAATCTCCTACAATGAGCAGTTCTTC.

The chain is built from TRBV5-1 and TRBJ2-7; D possibly corresponds to TRBD2 (5 bases). Trimming left V 1 base short and J 4 bases short, with 12 bases between. The CDR3 length is 14 residues. The germline CDR1 and CDR2 sequences are SGHRS and YFSETQ. The CDR3 region is CASSLNGMLYEQYF. CDR3 nucleotides: TGCGCCAGCAGCTTGAACGGGATGCTATACGAGCAGTACTTC.

With regard to this clonotype: An end of the junction differs from the germline gene, which may be a read error. CDR3 amino acids: CAGSWGHEQYF. CDR3 sequence (DNA): TGCGCCGGCAGCTGGGGGCACGAGCAGTACTTC. The chain uses TRBV5-1 and TRBJ2-7, with D tentatively TRBD1 (6 bases). The CDR3 is 11 residues long. The germline V gene has CDR1 SGHRS and CDR2 YFSETQ.